This is a list of T cell receptor beta chains from one sample in a study of regulatory T cells in long-lasting Graves disease. TCRdb itself ran the multiplex PCR reads through MiXCR, one entry per CDR3 protein. The repertoire consists of 400,000 to 500,000 distinct CDR3 sequences, with about a fifth occurring once and the leading ten covering roughly 7%. Sequenced material: peripheral blood mononuclear cells (PBMCs), taken when the disease was refractory, from a patient treated with antithyroid drugs. These receptors all stem from a female donor with Graves disease. The CDR3 runs from the conserved cysteine through the conserved F or W. D genes are given only for firm matches. Not every row has a clone size; where given, it reads once, few, many or a size class.

>few|NA|TRBJ2-5|TRBV29-1
CSVDLTAGETQYF
TGCAGCGTTGATTTGACGGCCGGGGAGACCCAGTACTTC
>many|TRBD1|TRBJ1-1|TRBV12-3/TRBV12-4
CASTPDRDVAEAFF
TGTGCCAGCACCCCAGACAGGGATGTGGCTGAAGCTTTCTTT
>NA|TRBD1|TRBJ1-6|TRBV5-1
CASSSGQSSPLHF
TGCGCCAGCAGCTCGGGACAGAGTTCACCCCTCCACTTT
>NA|NA|TRBJ2-3|TRBV5-1
CASSWTGARDFTDTQYF
TGCGCCAGCAGCTGGACGGGGGCGAGGGATTTCACAGATACGCAGTATTTT
>NA|TRBD1|TRBJ1-1|TRBV28
CASSLWGTGGAGTEAFF
TGTGCCAGCAGTTTATGGGGGACAGGGGGAGCGGGCACTGAAGCTTTCTTT
>NA|NA|TRBJ2-3|TRBV28
CASSRLGGSTDTQYF
TGTGCCAGCAGCCGCCTAGGGGGAAGCACAGATACGCAGTATTTT
>few|TRBD1|TRBJ2-2|TRBV19
CASSLRTGPNTGELFF
TGTGCCAGTAGTCTAAGGACAGGGCCGAACACCGGGGAGCTGTTTTTT
>many|TRBD1|TRBJ2-7|TRBV28
CASSLSQLGQGDEQYF
TGTGCCAGCAGTTTATCCCAACTGGGACAGGGGGACGAGCAGTACTTC
>NA|NA|TRBJ1-1|TRBV2
CAGSRTGTANTEAFF
TGTGCCGGCAGCCGAACCGGGACGGCGAACACTGAAGCTTTCTTT
>many|TRBD1|TRBJ1-2|TRBV28
CASFAYITDRNYGYTF
TGTGCCAGCTTTGCCTATATCACGGACAGGAACTATGGCTACACCTTC
>NA|TRBD2|TRBJ2-5|TRBV5-1
CASSSRTSGVPETQYF
TGCGCCAGCAGCTCCCGGACTAGCGGGGTCCCAGAGACCCAGTACTTC
>few|NA|TRBJ1-1|TRBV7-9
CASRPREGTEAFF
TGTGCCAGCAGGCCTCGGGAGGGAACTGAAGCTTTCTTT
>NA|NA|TRBJ1-5|TRBV27
CASSYREGDQPQHF
TGTGCCAGCAGTTACAGGGAGGGGGATCAGCCCCAGCATTTT
>many|NA|TRBJ1-1|TRBV12-3/TRBV12-4
CASSFSGNTEAFF
TGTGCCAGCAGTTTCTCGGGGAACACTGAAGCTTTCTTT
>many|NA|TRBJ1-1|TRBV20-1
CSALTPTEAFF
TGCAGTGCTCTTACACCCACTGAAGCTTTCTTT
>few|TRBD2|TRBJ2-2|TRBV9
CASSVASGRDGELFF
TGTGCCAGCAGCGTAGCTAGCGGGAGGGACGGGGAGCTGTTTTTT
>few|NA|TRBJ2-7|TRBV20-1
CSARGAVAYEQYF
TGCAGTGCCAGAGGGGCTGTGGCCTACGAGCAGTACTTC
>many|NA|TRBJ1-1|TRBV28
CASSFAHSLNTEAFF
TGTGCCAGCAGTTTCGCGCACTCCCTGAACACTGAAGCTTTCTTT
>few|NA|TRBJ1-1|TRBV6-1
CASSLFSGGANTEAFF
TGTGCCAGCAGTCTATTTTCTGGGGGAGCTAACACTGAAGCTTTCTTT
>many|TRBD1|TRBJ1-5|TRBV28
CASMRDSYQPQHF
TGTGCCAGCATGAGGGACAGTTATCAGCCCCAGCATTTT
>NA|NA|TRBJ1-5|TRBV5-5
CASSPEWGTLRSNQPQHF
TGTGCCAGCAGCCCCGAATGGGGGACGTTGAGAAGCAATCAGCCCCAGCATTTT
>NA|NA|TRBJ2-2|TRBV6-1
CASSSGLLNTGELFF
TGTGCCAGCAGCTCGGGACTCCTGAACACCGGGGAGCTGTTTTTT
>NA|NA|TRBJ2-5|TRBV13
CASSSNNPGEQGETQYF
TGTGCCAGCAGCTCAAACAATCCGGGGGAACAGGGAGAGACCCAGTACTTC
>many|NA|TRBJ1-6|TRBV28
CASSLQPDNSPLHF
TGTGCCAGCAGCTTACAACCGGATAATTCACCCCTCCACTTT
>NA|NA|TRBJ2-5|TRBV5-1
CASSLEAGPPQETQYF
TGCGCCAGCAGCTTGGAAGCGGGCCCGCCCCAAGAGACCCAGTACTTC
>few|TRBD1|TRBJ2-6|TRBV20-1
CSARDRQDRGFGGANVLTF
TGCAGTGCTAGAGATCGCCAGGACAGGGGCTTTGGTGGGGCCAACGTCCTGACTTTC
>few|NA|TRBJ2-5|TRBV29-1
CSVARQEQETQYF
TGCAGCGTTGCTAGGCAAGAACAAGAGACCCAGTACTTC
>many|TRBD1|TRBJ2-4|TRBV11-1
CASSVDRGGKNIQYF
TGTGCCAGCAGCGTCGACAGGGGGGGCAAAAACATTCAGTACTTC
>few|TRBD1|TRBJ2-2|TRBV7-9
CASSSRTGGTGELFF
TGTGCCAGCAGCTCGCGGACAGGAGGTACCGGGGAGCTGTTTTTT
>many|NA|TRBJ1-5|TRBV12-3/TRBV12-4
CASSLLTTSNQPQHF
TGTGCCAGCAGTTTACTAACGACGAGCAATCAGCCCCAGCATTTT
>few|TRBD1|TRBJ2-5|TRBV6-9
CASSYFKDRGETQYF
TGTGCCAGCAGTTACTTCAAGGACAGGGGAGAGACCCAGTACTTC
>many|TRBD1|TRBJ2-7|TRBV29-1
CSAGTGGLSSYEQYF
TGCAGCGCCGGGACAGGGGGCTTGAGCTCCTACGAGCAGTACTTC
>few|TRBD1|TRBJ2-4|TRBV14
CASSQVGQGGSKNIQYF
TGTGCCAGCAGCCAAGTTGGACAGGGAGGATCCAAAAACATTCAGTACTTC
>few|NA|TRBJ1-2|TRBV30
CAWSVQLEVNYGYTF
TGTGCCTGGAGTGTACAACTGGAGGTTAACTATGGCTACACCTTC
>once|NA|TRBJ2-1|TRBV7-9
CASSLVRDYNEQFF
TGTGCCAGCAGCTTGGTGCGGGACTACAATGAGCAGTTCTTC
>NA|NA|TRBJ2-2|TRBV3-1
CASSPKGTSTGELFF
TGTGCCAGCAGCCCGAAGGGGACTTCCACCGGGGAGCTGTTTTTT
>once|NA|TRBJ2-7|TRBV6-2/TRBV6-3
CASSYSILGIRTYEQYF
TGTGCCAGCAGTTACTCGATTCTAGGTATTCGGACCTACGAGCAGTACTTC
>NA|NA|TRBJ2-5|TRBV29-1
CSVEGQVLRETQYF
TGCAGCGTTGAAGGACAGGTACTTCGGGAGACCCAGTACTTC
>few|TRBD1|TRBJ1-1|TRBV10-3
CAISEDRGLNTEAFF
TGTGCCATCAGTGAAGACAGGGGCCTGAACACTGAAGCTTTCTTT
>many|NA|TRBJ2-5|TRBV11-2
CASSLGAGEETQYF
TGTGCCAGCAGCTTAGGGGCAGGGGAAGAGACCCAGTACTTC
>few|NA|TRBJ2-2|TRBV28
CASRGGGGGTGELFF
TGTGCCAGCAGGGGAGGGGGGGGCGGCACCGGGGAGCTGTTTTTT
>few|NA|TRBJ2-5|TRBV5-1
CASSLGMEFDSTQYF
TGCGCCAGCAGCTTGGGGATGGAATTTGACAGTACCCAGTACTTC
>many|TRBD1|TRBJ2-7|TRBV12-5
CASGGTGSLRPYEQYF
TGTGCTAGTGGCGGGACAGGGTCACTACGCCCCTACGAGCAGTACTTC
>many|NA|TRBJ1-2|TRBV29-1
CSARTINLGYTF
TGCAGCGCCAGGACGATAAACCTTGGCTACACCTTC
>many|NA|TRBJ1-4|TRBV11-2
CASSLVPNEKLFF
TGTGCCAGCAGCTTAGTCCCTAATGAAAAACTGTTTTTT
>many|NA|TRBJ1-2|TRBV29-1
CSVSFLSGQPYGYTF
TGCAGCGTTTCCTTTCTTTCTGGACAGCCTTATGGCTACACCTTC
>NA|TRBD1|TRBJ1-2|TRBV3-1
CASSQDGPGGYGYTF
TGTGCCAGCAGCCAAGATGGTCCAGGGGGCTATGGCTACACCTTC
>NA|NA|TRBJ1-2|TRBV19
CASSIGGFSGGYTF
TGTGCCAGTAGTATAGGTGGCTTTTCGGGTGGCTACACCTTC
>many|TRBD1|TRBJ1-2|TRBV6-9
CASSSMTGSSYGYTF
TGTGCCAGCAGTTCCATGACAGGGTCCAGCTATGGCTACACCTTC
>few|TRBD2|TRBJ2-2|TRBV29-1
CSVERSGRDTGELFF
TGCAGCGTTGAACGGTCAGGGAGGGATACCGGGGAGCTGTTTTTT
>many|TRBD2|TRBJ2-5|TRBV28
CASSFRPHGEGESQETQYF
TGTGCCAGCAGTTTCAGGCCACATGGGGAGGGAGAGTCGCAAGAGACCCAGTACTTC